A single TCR beta chain is shown here with its context. Its matching antigen is unknown. Template switching, a step in the protocol, added a universal primer site, and cDNA carried unique molecular identifiers. One entry per CDR3 protein, called by TCRdb with MiXCR from the 5' RACE reads. The repertoire consists of 1.5 million to 2 million distinct CDR3 sequences, with less than 40% occurring once and the leading ten covering around 0.25%. The data were taken from a study of identical twins. Study results and caveats: There were fewer insertions in abundant cord blood beta clonotypes, but memory repertoires showed no such pattern. Part of the zero-insertion signal could reflect confounding by invariant MAIT and iNKT cells. Twin pairs' shared out-of-frame alpha sequences were enriched in low generation probability.

Input material: cord blood. This TCR came from a newborn girl in good health.

The DNA of the CDR3 is TGTGCCAGCAGCCGGGGACTAGCGGGAGATCGTGAGCAGTTCTTC. It encodes CASSRGLAGDREQFF. This chain uses TRBV4-2 with TRBJ2-1, with 14 bases that match TRBD2. The ends lost 4 bases at V and 9 bases at J; junction bases unmatched: 5. Germline loops: CDR1 LGHNA, CDR2 YNFKEQ. The CDR3 is 15 residues long.